Listed here are 31 T cell receptor beta chains from one sample, sequenced in a study of shared clonotypes between healthy human individuals (dated by TCRdb to the early 2020s). CD8 naive samples were CD45RO-negative cells positively selected for CCR7, giving a CD45RA+CCR7+ population that excluded TemRA cells. The method was the immunoSEQ multiplex PCR assay. The table was pulled from immuneACCESS by TCRdb, which kept in-frame rearrangements only. Such tables lose some clones; where checked, under half of the loss comes from unresolved V genes, and the rest has no known cause. The sample table shows about 2.1 million clones, and 80% to 95% are seen once. The top ten constitute around 1.7% of the sample. Sequenced material: naive CD8+ T cells from PBMCs. Reading the label with the study, this specimen's cell subset or site is: CD45RA+CCR7+. The origin of the receptors is a man aged 18 to 35 in good health. Some clones in this sample may be carry-over from other donors' samples.

This rearrangement joins TRBV9 to TRBJ2-1; 10 nucleotides line up with TRBD2. V dropped 2 bases and J dropped 4; count of bases not matched to a gene: 6. The CDR3 covers 16 residues. CDR1 and CDR2 from the germline V gene are SGDLS and YYNGEE. The CDR3 here is CASSVIGAGGYNEQFF. The CDR3 DNA follows: TGTGCCAGCAGCGTTATCGGAGCGGGAGGGTACAATGAGCAGTTCTTC.

V gene TRBV6-1 combines with J gene TRBJ2-1; 9 nucleotides agree with TRBD2. Germline CDR1 is MNHNS and CDR2 is SASEGT. CDR3 size: 15 residues. The V gene end was trimmed by 4 bases and the J gene end by 7 bases; junction bases not matched to a gene: 8. CDR3 bases: TGTGCCAGCAGTGGGCAGCGGGAGGATCCGAATGAGCAGTTCTTC. Translation: CASSGQREDPNEQFF.

This clone was seen only once. Mismatch with germline at one junction end may stem from a read error. The rearrangement uses TRBV27 and TRBJ2-1; possible D gene TRBD1, 6 bases. This CDR3 region has 12 residues. Per the germline V gene, CDR1 is MNHEY and CDR2 is SMNVEV (reference sequence). The CDR3 coding sequence is TGTGCCAGCAGTTTATCGGTGGGACACCCGGTCTTC. Encoded protein: CASSLSVGHPVF.

The CDR3 nucleotides read TGTGCCAGCAGCGACAGCCTCCAGTCGGCTAACTATGGCTACACCTTC. Translated, it gives CASSDSLQSANYGYTF. The V gene is TRBV7-9, the J gene TRBJ1-2; a possible D gene is TRBD1 (5 bases). There are 16 residues in the CDR3. Deletions cut 5 bases from V and 0 bases from J, with 16 bases between. Per the germline V gene, CDR1 is SEHNR and CDR2 is FQNEAQ (reference sequence).

This chain links TRBV11-2 with TRBJ2-5; TRBD2 might be the D (7 bases). Germline V lookup: CDR1 SGHAT, CDR2 FQNNGV. V lost 4 bases and J lost 0, with 18 bases in between. This CDR3 is 17 amino acids long. The chain's CDR3 is CASSWPHEGGHQETQYF. The CDR3 nucleotides are TGTGCCAGCAGCTGGCCCCACGAGGGGGGGCACCAAGAGACCCAGTACTTC.

The V and J genes are TRBV30 and TRBJ2-7; no clear D gene. The germline V gene has CDR1 GTSNPN and CDR2 SVGIG (reference sequence). The V end was cut by 2 bases, the J end by 2 bases, with 10 bases between. There are 13 residues in the CDR3. CDR3 bases: TGTGCCTGGAGTTTGGGGATGGCCTACGAGCAGTACTTC. It specifies CAWSLGMAYEQYF.

Remarks on this clone: The sample contains more than one DNA sequence encoding this CDR3. The V call is TRBV11-2, the J call TRBJ2-3, with D tentatively TRBD2 (5 bases). The germline V and J ends were trimmed by 5 bases and 6 bases, with 12 bases remaining between them. The CDR3 loop spans 13 amino acids. Germline V gene sequence: CDR1 SGHAT, CDR2 FQNNGV. The CDR3 DNA is TGTGCCAGCAGCCCCGGGGTCGGCGATACGCAGTATTTT. As protein: CASSPGVGDTQYF.

The chain employs TRBV9 and TRBJ2-6; tentatively, D is TRBD2 (6 bases). The V and J ends lost 0 bases and 3 bases respectively, with 16 bases between them. In germline, CDR1 is SGDLS, CDR2 YYNGEE. This CDR3 spans 18 amino acids. In DNA, the CDR3 is TGTGCCAGCAGCGTAGTTAGTCCGGGCGGGGTTGGGGCCAACGTCCTGACTTTC. Its translation: CASSVVSPGGVGANVLTF.

This chain joins TRBV28 and TRBJ1-5; TRBD1 might be the D (6 bases). The germline V gene has CDR1 MDHEN and CDR2 SYDVKM. This CDR3 has 17 amino acids. With 7 bases removed from V and 2 bases from J, the gap between germline ends came to 21 bases. The CDR3 loop is CASTYTWGREGNQPQHF. The CDR3 nucleotides are TGTGCCAGCACTTACACCTGGGGGCGGGAGGGCAATCAGCCCCAGCATTTT.

The chain has TRBV27 and TRBJ2-7, with 10 bases aligning to TRBD1. With V trimmed by 3 bases and J by 7 bases, 9 bases remained unmatched. This CDR3 has 15 amino acids. Germline loops: CDR1 MNHEY, CDR2 SMNVEV (reference sequence). CDR3 region: CASSFQRQGASEQYF. CDR3 nucleotide sequence: TGTGCCAGCAGTTTTCAACGACAGGGGGCCAGTGAGCAGTACTTC.

For this clone: Other DNA sequences within the sample encode an identical CDR3. V is TRBV9 and J is TRBJ2-7; TRBD1 matches at 8 bases. The CDR3 is 15 residues long. Germline V lookup: CDR1 SGDLS, CDR2 YYNGEE. Trimming took 0 bases from V and 0 from J; bases not matched to a gene: 2. The DNA for the CDR3 is TGTGCCAGCAGCGTAGGCAGGGGGCTCTCCTACGAGCAGTACTTC. It codes for CASSVGRGLSYEQYF. The complete variable domain, with remaining parts taken from reference TRBV9 and TRBJ2-7, reads DSGVTQTPKHLITATGQRVTLRCSPRSGDLSVYWYQQSLDQGLQFLIQYYNGEERAKGNILERFSAQQFPDLHSELNLSSLELGDSALYFCASSVGRGLSYEQYFGPGTRLTVT.

V usage is TRBV19 and J usage is TRBJ2-7, with 7 nucleotides matching TRBD1. The germline CDR1 and CDR2 sequences are LNHDA and SQIVND (reference sequence). Germline trimming cut 3 bases from V and 4 bases from J; bases unmatched to any gene: 12. CDR3 length: 16 residues. CDR3 in amino acids: CASSIGLGQKIYEQYF. CDR3 DNA sequence: TGTGCCAGTAGTATCGGTCTGGGACAGAAGATTTACGAGCAGTACTTC.

This clone came up once. V is TRBV7-9 and J is TRBJ1-3, with D unresolved. The CDR3 contains 16 residues. Looked up from germline, CDR1 is SEHNR and CDR2 is FQNEAQ (reference sequence). Trimming took 1 base from V and 0 from J, leaving 10 bases between them. The CDR3 region is CASSLVGGVSGNTIYF. CDR3 nucleotide sequence: TGTGCCAGCAGCTTAGTTGGCGGGGTCTCTGGAAACACCATATATTTT. The whole variable domain, remainder taken from reference TRBV7-9 and TRBJ1-3, is DTGVSQNPRHKITKRGQNVTFRCDPISEHNRLYWYRQTLGQGPEFLTYFQNEAQLEKSRLLSDRFSAERPKGSFSTLEIQRTEQGDSAMYLCASSLVGGVSGNTIYFGEGSWLTVV.

In this sample, this clone turned up once. The CDR3 coding sequence is TGCGCCAGCAGCCACGGGAGTAGCTCCTACAATGAGCAGTTCTTC. As protein: CASSHGSSSYNEQFF. The rearrangement uses TRBV4-1 and TRBJ2-1; a possible D gene is TRBD2 (6 bases). This CDR3 is 15 amino acids long. Germline lookup yields CDR1 MGHRA and CDR2 YSYEKL. V lost 3 bases and J 0 bases, leaving 9 bases between the germline ends.

Only one count was recorded for this clone. The chain has TRBV6-1 and TRBJ2-3, with D tentatively TRBD1 or TRBD2 (6 bases each). CDR3 length: 15 residues. The germline V gene encodes CDR1 MNHNS and CDR2 SASEGT. V was cut by 2 bases and J by 0 bases, with 9 bases left in between. The CDR3: CASSERGASTDTQYF. In DNA form, the CDR3 reads TGTGCCAGCAGTGAAAGGGGGGCTAGCACAGATACGCAGTATTTT.

V gene TRBV4-3 combines with J gene TRBJ2-1; 9 bases are a match to TRBD2. Germline V lookup: CDR1 LGHNA, CDR2 YSLEER. The V segment lost 0 bases and the J segment 0 bases; nucleotides outside the gene matches: 15. This CDR3 comprises 21 residues. The CDR3 here is CASSQERAGGTRLSSYNEQFF. The CDR3 nucleotides are TGCGCCAGCAGCCAAGAGAGAGCGGGAGGTACCCGCCTAAGCTCCTACAATGAGCAGTTCTTC.

The chain combines TRBV7-6 with TRBJ1-5; 7 bases match TRBD1. J was trimmed by 4 bases and V by 2 bases; bases with no gene match: 8. Per germline, CDR1 SGHVS and CDR2 FNYEAQ. This CDR3 is 16 amino acids long. The CDR3 loop reads CASSLLGEQGNQPQHF. The CDR3, as DNA: TGTGCCAGCAGCTTATTGGGAGAACAGGGGAATCAGCCCCAGCATTTT.

The gene calls are TRBV28 and TRBJ1-2, with TRBD1 matching 9 bases. Germline CDR1 reads MDHEN; CDR2 reads SYDVKM. The CDR3 length is 13 residues. Trimming cost V 2 bases and J 7 bases; bases outside gene matches: 2. CDR3 DNA sequence: TGTGCCAGCAGTTTAGACAGGGGGTCTGGCTACACCTTC. Encoded protein: CASSLDRGSGYTF.

V gene TRBV5-1 combines with J gene TRBJ2-3, with 8 bases lining up with TRBD1. The CDR3 runs to 16 residues. Trimming cost V 0 bases and J 4 bases; bases outside gene matches: 7. The germline V gene has CDR1 SGHRS and CDR2 YFSETQ. DNA for the CDR3: TGCGCCAGCAGCTTGGACCCGGGACAGGTTCCAGATACGCAGTATTTT. This translates into CASSLDPGQVPDTQYF.

This chain uses TRBV29-1 with TRBJ2-7, with 7 bases identical to TRBD1. In germline, CDR1 is SQVTM, CDR2 ANQGSEA. Germline trimming cut 0 bases from V and 10 bases from J; bases unmatched to any gene: 9. The CDR3 length is 13 residues. In DNA form, the CDR3 reads TGCAGCGTTGAAGATCGAAGGGGGCATGAACAGTACTTC. This codes for CSVEDRRGHEQYF.

The chain employs TRBV19 and TRBJ2-6; no definite D call. V lost 9 bases and J 1 base, leaving 13 bases between the germline ends. Germline V gives CDR1 LNHDA, CDR2 SQIVND (reference sequence). The CDR3 runs to 15 residues. The CDR3 spells CASTPGSSGANVLTF. Written as DNA, the CDR3 is TGTGCCAGCACCCCAGGAAGTTCTGGGGCCAACGTCCTGACTTTC.

The V and J genes are TRBV27 and TRBJ1-2, with 7 bases lining up with TRBD1. The ends lost 5 bases at V and 8 bases at J; junction bases unmatched: 11. The CDR3 spans 14 residues. The germline CDR1 and CDR2 sequences are MNHEY and SMNVEV (reference sequence). CDR3 nucleotides: TGTGCCAGCAGTCTAGCGGGACAGAGGGGAGGCTACACCTTC. Its translation is CASSLAGQRGGYTF.

The chain is built from TRBV5-1 and TRBJ1-1; D is ambiguous. CDR1 SGHRS and CDR2 YFSETQ come from the germline V gene. CDR3 length: 13 amino acids. V was shortened by 1 base and J by 1 base, with 5 bases between the two germline ends. The CDR3 reads CASSLWPNTEAFF. The CDR3 coding sequence is TGCGCCAGCAGCTTGTGGCCGAACACTGAAGCTTTCTTT.

CDR3 sequence (DNA): TGCAGCACCGTAGGGGGGAGTCCGTACAATGAGCAGTTCTTC. This sequence encodes CSTVGGSPYNEQFF. The V and J genes are TRBV29-1 and TRBJ2-1; D tentatively reads TRBD1 or TRBD2 (6 bases each). The germline V and J ends were trimmed by 8 bases and 4 bases, with 18 bases remaining between them. Germline assignment: CDR1 SQVTM and CDR2 ANQGSEA. The CDR3 consists of 14 residues.

The rearrangement uses TRBV28 and TRBJ2-5; perhaps TRBD2 as D (5 bases). V lost 1 base, J lost 5 bases, and 8 bases lay in between. Per the germline V gene, CDR1 is MDHEN and CDR2 is SYDVKM. There are 13 residues in the CDR3. In nucleotides, the CDR3 is TGTGCCAGCAGTTTATCGGGGTACGAGACCCAGTACTTC. Protein: CASSLSGYETQYF.

The chain is built from TRBV5-5 and TRBJ1-2; D ambiguous. The CDR3 is 16 amino acids. Germline assignment: CDR1 SGHKS and CDR2 YYEKEE (reference sequence). V was trimmed by 1 base and J by 0 bases, leaving 13 bases between them. The DNA of the CDR3 is TGTGCCAGCAGCTTGACTTCTGGCGGCCCTAACTATGGCTACACCTTC. Translated: CASSLTSGGPNYGYTF.

The chain combines TRBV19 with TRBJ1-3; no firm D call. CDR3 size: 15 residues. Trimming shortened V by 2 bases and J by 0 bases, and 8 bases separated the two germline ends. Looked up from germline, CDR1 is LNHDA and CDR2 is SQIVND (reference sequence). CDR3 nucleotides: TGTGCCAGTAGTATATCCGGGAACTCTGGAAACACCATATATTTT. As protein: CASSISGNSGNTIYF.

V is TRBV5-4 and J is TRBJ2-2; possible D gene TRBD1, 5 bases. V was trimmed by 3 bases and J by 7 bases, leaving 19 bases between them. Germline V gene lookup returns CDR1 SGHNT and CDR2 YYREEE (reference sequence). This CDR3 has 16 amino acids. CDR3 residues: CASSSRRAGPDGELFF. The CDR3 DNA follows: TGTGCCAGCAGCTCTCGAAGAGCAGGGCCAGACGGGGAGCTGTTTTTT. Complete variable domain (other parts from reference TRBV5-4 and TRBJ2-2): ETGVTQSPTHLIKTRGQQVTLRCSSQSGHNTVSWYQQALGQGPQFIFQYYREEENGRGNFPPRFSGLQFPNYSSELNVNALELDDSALYLCASSSRRAGPDGELFFGEGSRLTVL.

V gene TRBV7-9 combines with J gene TRBJ2-4; 7 positions agree with TRBD2. V shed 5 bases and J 3 bases; nucleotides not matched to a gene: 10. The V gene's germline CDR1 is SEHNR and CDR2 FQNEAQ (reference sequence). The CDR3 spans 16 residues. The CDR3 reads CASSPRAGVGKNIQYF. CDR3 nucleotide sequence: TGTGCCAGCAGCCCCCGGGCGGGAGTGGGCAAAAACATTCAGTACTTC.

This chain links TRBV6-5 with TRBJ2-7; weak D call: TRBD1 (5 bases). The germline V and J ends were trimmed by 5 bases and 2 bases, with 13 bases remaining between them. This CDR3 spans 14 amino acids. Germline loops: CDR1 MNHEY, CDR2 SVGAGI. CDR3 in amino acids: CASSETVEAYEQYF. The CDR3 DNA reads as TGTGCCAGCAGTGAGACAGTAGAGGCCTACGAGCAGTACTTC.

V is TRBV6-4 and J is TRBJ2-7; tentatively, D is TRBD2 (5 bases). The germline CDR1 and CDR2 sequences are MRHNA and SNTAGT. The CDR3 is 12 residues long. Deletions cut 6 bases from V and 11 bases from J, with 17 bases between. The CDR3 protein is CASRAPGNKEYF. The CDR3 DNA is TGTGCCAGCAGGGCCCCCGGGAACAAGGAGTACTTC.